This T cell receptor (beta chain) was recorded in a study of CD8+ T cells in alopecia areata. Overall study: A regimen of oral tofacitinib, 5 to 10 mg twice daily, was given to treated patients. Findings of the study overall: Lesional scalp displayed greater clonality than normal scalp, most notably in alopecia totalis/universalis. Mice showed TCR sharing more clearly than patients did, possibly owing to HLA.

Lesional scalp punch biopsies and peripheral blood came from alopecia areata patients. This clone was seen only a few times. The antigen is not known. CDR1 is SGHDN and CDR2 is FVKESK in the germline V gene. The CDR3 runs 11 residues. V dropped 4 bases and J dropped 8 bases, with 6 bases sitting between them. Sequencing used cDNA as its template, made by extracting RNA and reverse transcribing it. Here immunoSEQ multiplex PCR was the method, and the copy in TCRdb shows in-frame clones only, minus some. The sample records approximately 150,000 clones, 40% to 65% being singletons. This receptor was taken from a human donor with alopecia areata. This chain uses TRBV14 with TRBJ2-1; D gene ambiguous. The sequences come from CD4+ T cells sorted from blood, collected at week 0. This CDR3 is CASSLRYEQFF. Here the CDR3 DNA reads TGTGCCAGCAGCCTTCGGTATGAGCAGTTCTTC.